The T cell receptor beta chain under discussion was sequenced for a study of T cells in Graves' hyperthyroidism and ophthalmopathy (dated by TCRdb to the late 2010s). Describing the broader study: Peripheral blood samples were taken at initial diagnosis, before any treatment was given. TCR V-J signatures able to tell the groups apart were searched for in a discovery cohort of 90 to 100 patients, of whom under 45 had Graves' ophthalmopathy and roughly 58 had stable Graves' hyperthyroidism. Whether ophthalmopathy could be predicted prospectively was tested in an independent validation cohort made up of roughly 19 hyperthyroidism patients plus 17 patients who later progressed to ophthalmopathy. For training and testing, the 100 patients in the discovery cohort were randomly divided in a 7:3 ratio. In six Graves' hyperthyroidism patients, the study also compared T-cell repertoires from thyroid tissue with T-cell repertoires from blood. After blood sampling, hyperthyroidism patients were treated with methimazole at a starting dose of 30 mg daily, and ophthalmopathy patients were treated with high-dose intravenous methylprednisolone. TCR Vbeta CDR3 sequencing of 135 peripheral blood samples (fewer than 45 ophthalmopathy, 75 to 80 hyperthyroidism and roughly 17 progressor patients) is reported in the paper.

The TCR beta CDR3 regions were amplified from the RNA transcripts. The first round of RT-PCR for the TCR CDR3 was performed with the HTBI primer set and the Qiagen OneStep RT-PCR kit. A second multiplex PCR round built the libraries, followed by size selection and purification. Libraries were sequenced paired-end with 100 bp reads on an Illumina HiSeq2000. From the authors' description of their analysis: Raw data were processed with SOAPnuke, discarding reads with adapters, uncalled bases, mean Phred below 15, or no exact constant-primer or identifier match. COPE v1.2.5 was used to merge high-quality paired reads, and clonotypes were defined as unique nucleotide sequences. MiTCR v1.1 was used to align the clonotypes against IMGT TRBV, TRBD and TRBJ reference segments. The analysis was restricted to V-J combinations with a frequency above 0.0001, which together covered 99% to 99.2% of the repertoires. A TCS score was defined as the ratio of F50 (clonal expansion) to E x V (chaos), with BLOSUM62-based TCRdist applied between CDR3 peptides within each V-J. Welch's t-statistics and random forest reduced roughly 540 V-J features to fewer than 15, which were used in a naive Bayes classifier (R e1071). Using fastp at Q25 and MiXCR, TCRdb reprocessed the public reads and kept productive beta chains. Each entry is one CDR3 protein sequence, shown with its most common DNA and genes. TCRdb assigned the V and J calls; the authors' analysis was not used. This sample has around 290,000 distinct CDR3 sequences in its table, and roughly an eighth of those were observed once. The top ten hold roughly 8.2% of the sample.

Stable Graves' hyperthyroidism was defined as the absence of progression to ophthalmopathy over 18 months of follow-up. Hyperthyroidism patients were aged 18 to 65 years and newly diagnosed, with disease duration of less than 2 months. Exclusion was applied to patients with uncontrolled infections, other autoimmune diseases, pregnancy or lactation. Diagnoses were based on clinical symptoms, serum thyroxine and TRAb, thyroid ultrasound and orbital computed tomography. PBMCs were separated from roughly 9.3 ml of fresh peripheral blood using Ficoll-Paque density gradient centrifugation. Total RNA was extracted using Trizol reagent, and RNA quality was assessed on an Agilent 2100 Bioanalyzer. In this sample, this clonotype turned up once. What this receptor recognizes is not known. Base-call qualities are not available, and no considerably larger clone is one nucleotide away. One read represents weak support.

From its cysteine to its phenylalanine, the CDR3 spans 15 amino acids. Only the CDR3 part of the read is kept: 45 bases, read in frame from the first base. The germline V gene supplies CDR1 LGHNA and CDR2 YNFKEQ. V is trimmed back by 8 bases and J by 4 bases, and the junction contains 11 bases that no gene match accounts for. Summary of the overall study and its limitations: No statistical method was used to fix the sample size in advance, and group allocation was not hidden from the investigators. In validation, the model predicted progression to ophthalmopathy with around 71% sensitivity and about 72% specificity, a median of approximately 6.7 months before onset. In cross-validation, a model built on a 13 V-J signature told ophthalmopathy apart from stable hyperthyroidism with under 90% sensitivity and about 81% specificity, and in testing the same model reached 80%/75%. Blood samples also contained most of the expanded thyroid clonotypes (frequency above 0.001), which suggests that blood repertoires may reflect thyroid immune responses.

The chain links TRBV4-2 with TRBJ1-2, with 9 bases matching TRBD1. What was sequenced was blood. This receptor was obtained from a woman aged 40 to 50 with Graves' hyperthyroidism. Read as DNA, the sequence is TGTGCCAGCCCCTGGGGACAGGGAACCGGCTATGGCTACACCTTC. This yields the protein CASPWGQGTGYGYTF.